A selection of T cell receptor beta chains follows, all from one sample in a study of T cell responses to AZD1222 COVID-19 vaccine. Assay: immunoSEQ multiplex PCR; the TCRdb copy retains only in-frame clones and omits some. Here the sample spans around 130,000 clones, roughly 85% being singletons. Specimen: peripheral blood, collected on day 0 of AZD1222 vaccination. The receptor source for this set is an adult in good health. Both conserved end residues are part of each CDR3. Each record gives: D gene, V gene, J gene, clone size, CDR3 DNA, CDR3 protein. D genes are given only for firm matches. The size of a clone is reported for some rows only, either as once, few or many, or as a class for expanded clones.

>-|TRBV7-3|TRBJ2-3|-
TGTGCCAGCAGCTTCACCGGGGCCACAGATACGCAGTATTTT
CASSFTGATDTQYF
>-|TRBV19|TRBJ2-7|-
TGTGCCACCACTAAGGGGACACTAAGGAACGAGCAGTACTTC
CATTKGTLRNEQYF
>-|TRBV15|TRBJ1-1|-
TGTGCCACCAGTAGGTCCCGTACTGAAGCTTTCTTT
CATSRSRTEAFF
>TRBD1|TRBV10-1|TRBJ2-2|-
TGCGCCAGCAGTGCGGACAGGCTAAATGGCGGGGAGCTGTTTTTT
CASSADRLNGGELFF
>-|TRBV19|TRBJ1-1|-
TGTGCCAGTAGGACAAGCGGGGAATTGGCCCGAGTGAACACTGAAGCTTTCTTT
CASRTSGELARVNTEAFF
>-|TRBV12-5|TRBJ1-2|-
TGTGCTAGTGGGCCTTCGGGAGATGGCTACACCTTC
CASGPSGDGYTF
>TRBD1|TRBV4-1|TRBJ2-7|-
TGCGCCAGCAGCCATGGGAAGGGACAGGGTCCCAACGAGCAGTACTTC
CASSHGKGQGPNEQYF
>-|TRBV24-1|TRBJ2-3|-
TGTGCCACCAGTGTGGACGGCACAGATACGCAGTATTTT
CATSVDGTDTQYF
>TRBD1|TRBV7-2|TRBJ1-1|once
TGTGCCAGCAGCCCAGGGGGGCTCAGGATCGCTGAAGCTTTCTTT
CASSPGGLRIAEAFF
>TRBD2|TRBV6-2/TRBV6-3|TRBJ2-1|-
TGTGCCAGCAGTTCCACTAGCGGGAGGGCCTTCCTAGGCAATGAGCAGTTCTTC
CASSSTSGRAFLGNEQFF
>-|TRBV3-1/TRBV3-2|TRBJ1-5|once
TGTGCCAGCAGCCAAGATGTAAGGCAGGACTTGATTCGGCCCCAGCATTTT
CASSQDVRQDLIRPQHF
>-|TRBV4-2|TRBJ2-2|-
TGTGCCAGCAGCCGAGAACTTGGAGGGAGCACCGGGGAGCTGTTTTTT
CASSRELGGSTGELFF
>-|TRBV5-1|TRBJ2-5|-
TGCGCCAGCACCCTTCGGACGGCGCAAGAGACCCAGTACTTC
CASTLRTAQETQYF
>TRBD2|TRBV19|TRBJ2-5|-
TGTGCCAGTAGTATAGGCGGGGGGTACCAAGAGACCCAGTACTTC
CASSIGGGYQETQYF
>-|TRBV6-6|TRBJ2-7|few
TGTGCCAGCAGGCCCGGACAGAGCTACGAGCAGTACTTC
CASRPGQSYEQYF
>-|TRBV3-1/TRBV3-2|TRBJ1-5|-
TGTGCCAGCAGCCATGGACTAGGTAGTCAGCCCCAGCATTTT
CASSHGLGSQPQHF
>TRBD2|TRBV5-1|TRBJ2-5|-
TGCGCCAGCAGCTCTGGACTAGCGAGTGAGACCCAGTACTTC
CASSSGLASETQYF
>-|TRBV19|TRBJ1-2|few
TGTGCCAGTAGTATGAGGGGTAGGAGCTATGGCTACACCTTC
CASSMRGRSYGYTF
>-|TRBV9|TRBJ2-3|-
TGTGCCAGCAGCGTAGAGGTAAGGACCCTCATCACAGATACGCAGTATTTT
CASSVEVRTLITDTQYF
>TRBD1|TRBV19|TRBJ1-2|-
TGTGCCAGTAGAAACCCCGGGACAGGGGGTAACTATGGCTACACCTTC
CASRNPGTGGNYGYTF
>TRBD2|TRBV6-2/TRBV6-3|TRBJ2-1|-
TGTGCCAGCAGTCTAGCGGGAGGGCCTGTCAATGAGCAGTTCTTC
CASSLAGGPVNEQFF
>TRBD1|TRBV30|TRBJ2-5|-
TGTGCCTGGAGTAAGGGACAGGGTGTACGAGAGACCCAGTACTTC
CAWSKGQGVRETQYF
>-|TRBV6-5|TRBJ2-5|-
TGTGCCAGCAGTTACAGGCAAGAAGAGACCCAGTACTTC
CASSYRQEETQYF
>-|TRBV6-5|TRBJ2-5|-
TGTGCCAGCACCGGACGGCAGGGCCTCCAAGAGACCCAGTACTTC
CASTGRQGLQETQYF
>-|TRBV4-3|TRBJ1-1|-
TGCGCCAGCAGCCAAGGGAGGTCCATGAACACTGAAGCTTTCTTT
CASSQGRSMNTEAFF
>-|TRBV9|TRBJ2-5|-
TGTGCCAGCAGCCCCTTTAGAGAGGCAGCCAGGGAGACCCAGTACTTC
CASSPFREAARETQYF
>TRBD1|TRBV24-1|TRBJ2-1|once
TGTGCCACCAGTGTCTCCGAGACAGGGTCCTACAATGAGCAGTTCTTC
CATSVSETGSYNEQFF
>TRBD2|TRBV5-4|TRBJ2-7|few
TGTGCCAGCAGCTACCGCGGGGGGCTCTACGAGCAGTACTTC
CASSYRGGLYEQYF
>-|TRBV6-5|TRBJ1-2|once
TGTGCCAGCAGCCCCGCAGGGTTAAACTATGGCTACACCTTC
CASSPAGLNYGYTF
>TRBD1|TRBV19|TRBJ2-2|once
TGTGCCAGTAGAGAGGGACAGGGGAACACCGGGGAGCTGTTTTTT
CASREGQGNTGELFF
>TRBD1|TRBV27|TRBJ1-1|-
TGTGCCAGCAGTTATGACCCAGGGGGGCTTGGTACTGAAGCTTTCTTT
CASSYDPGGLGTEAFF
>-|TRBV9|TRBJ1-2|-
TGTGCCAGCAGCGTGGTGGGAGAGGTCGATGGCTACACCTTC
CASSVVGEVDGYTF